The clone carrying this T cell receptor beta chain was picked up many times. Its antigen is unknown. The source of the sample is a study of T cells in Graves' hyperthyroidism and ophthalmopathy. Germline CDR1 SQVTM, CDR2 ANQGSEA. This CDR3 contains 15 residues. The trim removed 5 bases at V and 4 bases at J, leaving 10 bases unmatched. Regarding the study as a whole: Most thyroid clonotypes with frequency above 0.001 were detected in blood.

The TCR beta CDR3 regions underwent amplification using RNA transcripts as the source. HTBI primers were used for first-round RT-PCR of the TCR CDR3. Each CDR3 protein is one row after TCRdb ran MiXCR on the multiplex PCR reads. The table shows about 690,000 distinct CDR3 sequences, with approximately 15% occurring only once. The source of this sequence is a man aged 50 to 59 with Graves' hyperthyroidism. Input material: blood. The chain links TRBV29-1 to TRBJ2-5; 10 bases line up with TRBD2. The DNA of the CDR3 is TGCAGCGTTAGGAGGGCTAGCGGGAGTGGAGAGACCCAGTACTTC. This encodes CSVRRASGSGETQYF.